The 30 T cell receptor beta chains below all came from one sample that was sequenced in a study of shared clonotypes between healthy human individuals. The assay was immunoSEQ multiplex PCR, and TCRdb's table has in-frame clones only and misses some. In the table there are fewer than 1.8 million clones, 98% of which are singletons. Sequencing input: naive CD4+ T cells sorted from blood. The subset was: CD45RA+ positively selected. The receptors come from a man aged 30 to 39 in good health.

The chain joins TRBV11-2 to TRBJ2-1, with D unclear. Germline-derived CDR1 and CDR2 are SGHAT and FQNNGV. V shed 3 bases and J shed 9 bases, with 12 bases lying between them. The CDR3 is 13 amino acids. CDR3 protein: CASSFLGKGEQFF. CDR3 in DNA: TGTGCCAGCAGCTTCTTGGGGAAGGGTGAGCAGTTCTTC.

This clone was counted a single time. The chain employs TRBV28 and TRBJ2-7, with TRBD1 as a possible D gene (6 bases). With 6 bases removed from V and 6 bases from J, the gap between germline ends came to 12 bases. The CDR3 has 12 amino acids. Germline lookup yields CDR1 MDHEN and CDR2 SYDVKM. CDR3 amino acids: CASSSTGTEQYF. DNA for the CDR3: TGTGCCAGCAGCTCCACAGGGACCGAGCAGTACTTC.

The chain recombines TRBV7-8 with TRBJ2-7; D gene ambiguous. The CDR3 runs 12 residues. Trimming removed 3 bases from V and 3 bases from J, with 6 bases in between. The V gene's germline CDR1 is SGHVS and CDR2 FQNEAQ. CDR3 in amino acids: CASSFRGYEQYF. The CDR3 nucleotides read TGTGCCAGCAGCTTCCGCGGCTACGAGCAGTACTTC.

This chain links TRBV18 with TRBJ2-7, with a possible D match to TRBD2 (6 bases). The germline V and J ends were trimmed by 3 bases and 4 bases, with 16 bases remaining between them. The CDR3 totals 15 residues. CDR1 and CDR2 (germline): KGHSH, LQKENI. The CDR3: CASSPLPGVEYEQYF. In nucleotides, the CDR3 is TGTGCCAGCTCACCCCTTCCGGGAGTCGAGTACGAGCAGTACTTC.

The rearrangement uses TRBV29-1 and TRBJ1-2; D gene unclear. Germline V gene sequence: CDR1 SQVTM, CDR2 ANQGSEA. CDR3 length equals 13 residues. Trimming cost V 4 bases and J 4 bases, with 13 bases left between them. CDR3 loop: CSVGRGPPYGYTF. DNA of the CDR3: TGCAGCGTTGGCCGCGGTCCTCCCTATGGCTACACCTTC.

The V and J genes are TRBV5-1 and TRBJ2-7, with a tentative D call TRBD1 (5 bases). The V and J ends lost 6 bases and 6 bases respectively, with 16 bases between them. Looked up from germline, CDR1 is SGHRS and CDR2 is YFSETQ. This CDR3 is 13 amino acids long. The CDR3 sequence: CASMAATGTEQYF. The DNA of the CDR3 is TGCGCCAGCATGGCCGCTACAGGAACCGAGCAGTACTTC.

J is TRBJ2-3 and V is TRBV19; 7 bases line up with TRBD2. CDR1 and CDR2 (germline): LNHDA, SQIVND (reference sequence). This CDR3 comprises 14 residues. Germline trimming cut 5 bases from V and 5 bases from J; bases unmatched to any gene: 7. CDR3 loop: CASSVSTSVDTQYF. CDR3 in DNA: TGTGCCAGTAGTGTGAGTACTAGCGTAGATACGCAGTATTTT.

CDR3 coding DNA: TGTGCCAGCAGCCCTCCGGGACTAGCGGGAGGCTACGAGCAGTACTTC. Its translation is CASSPPGLAGGYEQYF. The chain carries TRBV7-9 and TRBJ2-7, with 15 positions matching TRBD2. The length of the CDR3 is 16 residues. V shed 5 bases, J shed 3 bases, and the junction held 5 bases outside the gene matches. The germline V gene encodes CDR1 SEHNR and CDR2 FQNEAQ (reference sequence).

The chain couples TRBV29-1 to TRBJ1-3; D gene unclear. Trimming left V 4 bases short and J 0 bases short, with 13 bases between. There are 15 residues in the CDR3. CDR1 SQVTM and CDR2 ANQGSEA come from the germline V gene. The CDR3 spells CSVVFGLGSGNTIYF. The CDR3 DNA follows: TGCAGCGTTGTTTTTGGTCTTGGCTCTGGAAACACCATATATTTT.

V gene TRBV6-1 combines with J gene TRBJ2-7; a weak D match, TRBD2 (6 bases). The CDR3 has 14 residues. CDR1 is MNHNS, CDR2 SASEGT, per germline. Deletions cut 7 bases from V and 5 bases from J, with 18 bases between. The CDR3 region has the DNA TGTGCCAGCAACCGACCGGGAGCGCGGGACGAGCAGTACTTC. Protein sequence: CASNRPGARDEQYF.

In its sample, this clone was seen once. The chain is built from TRBV6-1 and TRBJ1-5; D uncertain. CDR1 MNHNS and CDR2 SASEGT come from the germline V gene. The V and J ends lost 4 bases and 4 bases respectively, with 11 bases between them. This CDR3 spans 14 amino acids. CDR3 DNA sequence: TGTGCCAGCAGTGGTCAAGGAGGGAATCAGCCCCAGCATTTT. This encodes CASSGQGGNQPQHF.

The chain couples TRBV25-1 to TRBJ2-7; 9 bases map to TRBD2. V lost 5 bases to trimming and J lost 3 bases; unmatched junction nucleotides: 11. In germline, CDR1 is MGHDK, CDR2 SYGVNS. This CDR3 has 16 residues. This CDR3 reads CASSKTLAGTDYEQYF. DNA of the CDR3: TGTGCCAGCAGTAAAACACTAGCGGGTACTGACTACGAGCAGTACTTC.

The DNA of the CDR3 is TGTGCCAGCAGCTTAGAAGTCAGTACAGATACGCAGTATTTT. It yields the protein CASSLEVSTDTQYF. The chain is built from TRBV7-2 and TRBJ2-3; D is unresolved. The CDR3 totals 14 residues. V was trimmed by 1 base and J by 3 bases, leaving 8 bases between them. The germline gives CDR1 SGHTA, CDR2 FQGNSA.

This rearrangement joins TRBV5-1 to TRBJ1-2, with TRBD1 matching 9 bases. CDR1 is SGHRS, CDR2 YFSETQ, per germline. The V gene end was trimmed by 4 bases and the J gene end by 5 bases; junction bases not matched to a gene: 12. The CDR3 runs 16 residues. CDR3: CASSVIQGAHWYGYTF. The CDR3 nucleotides read TGCGCCAGCAGCGTTATACAGGGGGCGCATTGGTATGGCTACACCTTC.

The rearrangement links TRBV5-1 to TRBJ2-5, with 7 bases lining up with TRBD1. The ends lost 0 bases at V and 4 bases at J; junction bases unmatched: 3. This CDR3 is 14 amino acids long. Germline V CDR1 and CDR2: SGHRS, YFSETQ. CDR3 loop: CASSLGHRGETQYF. The CDR3 DNA sequence: TGCGCCAGCAGCTTGGGGCACAGGGGAGAGACCCAGTACTTC.

The J gene is TRBJ2-5, the V gene TRBV5-8; no definite D call. V lost 3 bases and J 1 base, leaving 13 bases between the germline ends. The V gene's germline CDR1 is SGHTS and CDR2 YDEGEE. The CDR3 has 15 amino acids. CDR3 DNA sequence: TGTGCCAGCAGCTCATTTGGCTTCAGCCAAGAGACCCAGTACTTC. It yields the protein CASSSFGFSQETQYF.

This clone was observed once. The rearrangement links TRBV7-9 to TRBJ1-3, with D hard to call. There are 15 residues in the CDR3. Trimming stripped 5 bases from V and 0 bases from J, with 11 bases between. The germline CDR1 and CDR2 sequences are SEHNR and FQNEAQ (reference sequence). The CDR3 DNA reads TGTGCCAGCAGCCACGGACTCCGCTCTGGAAACACCATATATTTT. Amino acids: CASSHGLRSGNTIYF.

The chain couples TRBV27 to TRBJ2-7, with D possibly TRBD2 on 6 matching bases. There are 13 residues in the CDR3. The germline V gene encodes CDR1 MNHEY and CDR2 SMNVEV (reference sequence). With 7 bases removed from V and 6 bases from J, the gap between germline ends came to 16 bases. The CDR3 nucleotides are TGTGCCAGCACTTCCTTGGCGGGGAGCGAGCAGTACTTC. It encodes CASTSLAGSEQYF.

The chain has TRBV29-1 and TRBJ2-1, with 9 bases fitting TRBD2. Germline assignment: CDR1 SQVTM and CDR2 ANQGSEA. The CDR3 has 15 residues. Trimming took 2 bases from V and 3 from J; bases not matched to a gene: 5. The CDR3: CSVERAGGVYNEQFF. CDR3 coding DNA: TGCAGCGTTGAACGAGCGGGAGGTGTCTACAATGAGCAGTTCTTC.

The chain recombines TRBV7-2 with TRBJ1-5; D is undetermined. This CDR3 is built from 16 residues. V was cut by 3 bases and J by 5 bases, with 17 bases left in between. Germline assignment: CDR1 SGHTA and CDR2 FQGNSA. CDR3 nucleotides: TGTGCCAGCAGCTTGGACCCGGCGGGGTCCTATCAGCCCCAGCATTTT. This sequence encodes CASSLDPAGSYQPQHF.

The genes are TRBV2 and TRBJ2-1, with no clear D. Trimming took off 5 bases at V and 8 bases at J, with 19 bases between the two ends. Germline CDR1 and CDR2: SNHLY and FYNNEI. The CDR3 is made up of 15 amino acids. Written as DNA, the CDR3 is TGTGCCAGCAGTTTGGCCAACCCCTGGGCGCATGAGCAGTTCTTC. Its translation is CASSLANPWAHEQFF.

The rearrangement uses TRBV7-6 and TRBJ2-5; TRBD1 is a possible D gene (6 bases). Trimming removed 5 bases from V and 5 bases from J, with 18 bases in between. CDR1 SGHVS and CDR2 FNYEAQ come from the germline V gene. The CDR3 runs to 15 residues. The CDR3 DNA is TGTGCCAGCAGCCCTGTGGGGGCAGGGCCCGAGACCCAGTACTTC. Amino acid sequence: CASSPVGAGPETQYF.

The chain combines TRBV10-1 with TRBJ2-2, with 7 bases that match TRBD1. Trimming cost V 6 bases and J 6 bases; bases outside gene matches: 10. CDR1 WNHNN and CDR2 SYGVQD come from the germline V gene (reference sequence). This CDR3 region has 15 residues. In DNA, the CDR3 is TGCGCCAGCAGACCCGGGACAGAATTATCCGGGGAGCTGTTTTTT. The encoded protein is CASRPGTELSGELFF.

The chain has TRBV29-1 and TRBJ2-1; 7 bases are shared with TRBD1. From germline, CDR1 is SQVTM and CDR2 ANQGSEA. V shed 6 bases and J 9 bases; nucleotides not matched to a gene: 8. The CDR3 contains 12 residues. CDR3 bases: TGCAGCGTAGTTCTAGGGGGCAGTGAGCAGTTCTTC. Translating it yields CSVVLGGSEQFF.

The V and J genes are TRBV4-1 and TRBJ1-4, with D unresolved. Germline loops: CDR1 MGHRA, CDR2 YSYEKL. CDR3 length: 16 amino acids. With 1 base removed from V and 0 bases from J, the gap between germline ends came to 9 bases. Here the CDR3 reads CASSQAGVPTNEKLFF. The CDR3 region has the DNA TGCGCCAGCAGCCAAGCAGGCGTCCCAACTAATGAAAAACTGTTTTTT.

This chain joins TRBV2 and TRBJ2-2, with 9 bases identical to TRBD1. CDR1 is SNHLY and CDR2 is FYNNEI in the germline V gene. The ends lost 8 bases at V and 2 bases at J; junction bases unmatched: 6. This CDR3 spans 15 amino acids. This CDR3 reads CASPRTGANTGELFF. The CDR3 region has the DNA TGTGCCAGCCCTAGGACAGGGGCAAACACCGGGGAGCTGTTTTTT.

The rearrangement links TRBV5-4 to TRBJ2-2; D is perhaps TRBD1 (5 bases). Germline V CDR1 and CDR2: SGHNT, YYREEE (reference sequence). The CDR3 length is 16 residues. Between the trimmed V and J ends, which lost 2 bases and 3 bases, there was a span of 14 bases. Here the CDR3 reads CASSFSRQGDTGELFF. Written as DNA, the CDR3 is TGTGCCAGCAGCTTCTCTCGGCAGGGTGACACCGGGGAGCTGTTTTTT.

V gene TRBV5-6 combines with J gene TRBJ2-1, with 11 bases matching TRBD2. The length of the CDR3 is 17 residues. The V gene's germline CDR1 is SGHDT and CDR2 YYEEEE. Trimming took 1 base from V and 9 from J; bases not matched to a gene: 12. DNA for the CDR3: TGTGCCAGCAGCTTGAGGTCGTCTAGCGGGAGGTGGGTTGAGCAGTTCTTC. Its translation is CASSLRSSSGRWVEQFF.

The chain is built from TRBV6-1 and TRBJ1-1; D perhaps matches TRBD1 (5 bases). This CDR3 is 14 amino acids long. V was pared by 7 bases and J by 5 bases, with 17 bases between. The V gene's germline CDR1 is MNHNS and CDR2 SASEGT. Here the CDR3 DNA reads TGTGCCAGCAAAAGGGACTGGGGTGAGACTGAAGCTTTCTTT. The encoded protein is CASKRDWGETEAFF.

V usage is TRBV18 and J usage is TRBJ1-2; D gene uncertain. Germline V gene sequence: CDR1 KGHSH, CDR2 LQKENI. With 2 bases removed from V and 3 bases from J, the gap between germline ends came to 13 bases. CDR3 length: 15 residues. The CDR3 DNA follows: TGTGCCAGCTCACCATCGATCATAGCGGACTATGGCTACACCTTC. It is translated as CASSPSIIADYGYTF.